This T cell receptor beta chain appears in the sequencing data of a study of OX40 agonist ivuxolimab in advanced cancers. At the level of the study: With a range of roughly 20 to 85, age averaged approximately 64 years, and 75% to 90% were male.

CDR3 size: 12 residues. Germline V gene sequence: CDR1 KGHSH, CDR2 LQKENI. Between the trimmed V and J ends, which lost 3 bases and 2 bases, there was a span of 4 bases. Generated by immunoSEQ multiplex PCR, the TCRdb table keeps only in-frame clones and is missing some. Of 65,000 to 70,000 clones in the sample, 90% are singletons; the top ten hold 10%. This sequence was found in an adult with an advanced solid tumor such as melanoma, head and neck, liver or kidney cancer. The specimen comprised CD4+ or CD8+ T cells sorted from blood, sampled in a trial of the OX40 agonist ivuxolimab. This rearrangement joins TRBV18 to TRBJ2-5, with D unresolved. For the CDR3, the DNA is TGTGCCAGCTCACCCCAACAAGAGACCCAGTACTTC. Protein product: CASSPQQETQYF.